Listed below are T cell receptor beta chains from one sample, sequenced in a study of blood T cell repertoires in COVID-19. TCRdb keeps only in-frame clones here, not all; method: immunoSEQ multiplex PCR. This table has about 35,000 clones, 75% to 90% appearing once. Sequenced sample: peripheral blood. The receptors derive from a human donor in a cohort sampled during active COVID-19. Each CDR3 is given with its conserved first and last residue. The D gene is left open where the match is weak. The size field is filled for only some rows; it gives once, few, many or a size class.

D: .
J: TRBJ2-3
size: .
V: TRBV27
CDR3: CASSWAGIDTQYF
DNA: TGTGCCAGCAGTTGGGCGGGAATTGATACGCAGTATTTT

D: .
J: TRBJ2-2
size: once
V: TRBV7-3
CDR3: CASSLGGGLNTGELFF
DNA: TGTGCCAGCAGCTTGGGCGGGGGCCTTAACACCGGGGAGCTGTTTTTT

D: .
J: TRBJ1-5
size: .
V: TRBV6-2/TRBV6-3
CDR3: CASSYGGYNQPQHF
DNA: TGTGCCAGCAGTTACGGGGGCTACAATCAGCCCCAGCATTTT

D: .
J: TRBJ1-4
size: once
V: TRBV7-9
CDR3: CASVSSGVNEKLFF
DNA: TGTGCCAGCGTCTCCTCGGGGGTCAATGAAAAACTGTTTTTT

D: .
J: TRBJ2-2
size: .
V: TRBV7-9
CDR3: CASTAGVWSTGELFF
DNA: TGTGCCAGCACGGCAGGGGTTTGGAGCACCGGGGAGCTGTTTTTT

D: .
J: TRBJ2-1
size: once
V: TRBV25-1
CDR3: CASSEPGFHEQFF
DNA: TGTGCCAGCAGTGAGCCCGGGTTCCATGAGCAGTTCTTC

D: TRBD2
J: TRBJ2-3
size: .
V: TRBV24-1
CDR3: CATSDVTSGGTDTQYF
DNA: TGTGCCACCAGTGATGTGACTAGCGGGGGCACAGATACGCAGTATTTT

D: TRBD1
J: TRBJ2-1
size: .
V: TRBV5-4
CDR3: CASSGTGGDNEQFF
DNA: TGTGCCAGCAGCGGGACAGGGGGGGACAATGAGCAGTTCTTC

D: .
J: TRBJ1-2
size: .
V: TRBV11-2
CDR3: CASSLDGQYGYTF
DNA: TGTGCCAGCAGCTTAGATGGGCAGTATGGCTACACCTTC

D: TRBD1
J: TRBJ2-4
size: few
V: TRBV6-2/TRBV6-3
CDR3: CASSRDRGSKNIQYF
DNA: TGTGCCAGCAGTCGGGACAGGGGGTCCAAAAACATTCAGTACTTC

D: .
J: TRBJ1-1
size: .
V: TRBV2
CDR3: CASSERRQAIMNTEAFF
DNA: TGTGCCAGCAGTGAAAGAAGACAGGCGATCATGAACACTGAAGCTTTCTTT

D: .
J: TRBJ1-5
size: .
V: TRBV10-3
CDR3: CAIRSGLGQPQHF
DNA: TGTGCCATCAGGTCGGGACTAGGTCAGCCCCAGCATTTT

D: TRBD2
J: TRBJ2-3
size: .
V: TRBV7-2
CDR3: CASSSGLVTDTQYF
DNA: TGTGCCAGCAGCTCGGGACTAGTCACAGATACGCAGTATTTT

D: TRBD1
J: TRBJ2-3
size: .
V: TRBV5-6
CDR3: CASRPGGWDTQYF
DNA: TGTGCCAGCAGGCCAGGGGGCTGGGATACGCAGTATTTT

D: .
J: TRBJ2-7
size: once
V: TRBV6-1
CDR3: CASSEGGYGYEQYF
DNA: TGTGCCAGCAGTGAAGGGGGCTACGGGTACGAGCAGTACTTC

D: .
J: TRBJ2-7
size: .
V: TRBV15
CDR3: CATSSFRASYEQYF
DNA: TGTGCCACCAGCAGTTTTCGCGCCTCCTACGAGCAGTACTTC

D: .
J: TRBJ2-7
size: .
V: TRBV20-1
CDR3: CSAKRESSQYF
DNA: TGCAGTGCTAAACGCGAATCCTCCCAGTACTTC

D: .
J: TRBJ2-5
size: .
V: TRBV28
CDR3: CASSLLQVQETQYF
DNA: TGTGCCAGCAGTTTGTTACAGGTCCAAGAGACCCAGTACTTC

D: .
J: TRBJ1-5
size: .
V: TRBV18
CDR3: CASSEMDSDQPQHF
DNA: TGTGCCAGCTCAGAGATGGACAGCGATCAGCCCCAGCATTTT

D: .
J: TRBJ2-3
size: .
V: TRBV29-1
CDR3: CSVAEGTSTDTQYF
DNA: TGCAGCGTCGCAGAGGGGACTAGCACAGATACGCAGTATTTT

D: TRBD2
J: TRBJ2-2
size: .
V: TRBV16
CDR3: CASSMTSGWTGELFF
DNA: TGTGCCAGCAGCATGACTAGCGGGTGGACCGGGGAGCTGTTTTTT

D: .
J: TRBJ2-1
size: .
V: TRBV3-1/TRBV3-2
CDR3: CASSQVGTKGTYNEQFF
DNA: TGTGCCAGCAGCCAAGTAGGGACAAAGGGAACCTACAATGAGCAGTTCTTC

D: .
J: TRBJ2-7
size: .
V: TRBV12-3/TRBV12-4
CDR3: CAYTYEQYF
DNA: TGTGCCTACACCTACGAGCAGTACTTC

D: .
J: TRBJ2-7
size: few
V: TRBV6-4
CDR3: CASSDSLLVESYEQYF
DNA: TGTGCCAGCAGTGACTCACTTCTAGTTGAATCCTACGAGCAGTACTTC

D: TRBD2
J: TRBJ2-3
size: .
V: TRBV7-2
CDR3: CASSLVGTSGRADTQYF
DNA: TGTGCCAGCAGCTTAGTTGGGACTAGCGGGAGGGCAGATACGCAGTATTTT

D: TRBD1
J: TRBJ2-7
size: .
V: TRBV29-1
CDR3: CSVEGDSSYEQYF
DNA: TGCAGCGTTGAAGGGGACAGCTCCTACGAGCAGTACTTC

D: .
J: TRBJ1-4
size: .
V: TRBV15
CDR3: CATSRDPGATNEKLFF
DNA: TGTGCCACCAGCAGAGACCCAGGGGCAACTAATGAAAAACTGTTTTTT

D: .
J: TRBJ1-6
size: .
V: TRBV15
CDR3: CATSRQGSYNSPLHF
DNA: TGTGCCACCAGCAGACAGGGGTCCTATAATTCACCCCTCCACTTT

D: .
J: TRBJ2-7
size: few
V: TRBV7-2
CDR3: CASSLGGIGEQYF
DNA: TGTGCCAGCAGCTTAGGGGGCATTGGCGAGCAGTACTTC

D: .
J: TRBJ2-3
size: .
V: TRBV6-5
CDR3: CASRSTGRTDTQYF
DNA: TGTGCCAGCAGATCCACGGGGAGAACAGATACGCAGTATTTT

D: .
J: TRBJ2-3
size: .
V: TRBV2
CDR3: CALTGPSTDTQYF
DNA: TGTGCCTTAACAGGACCTAGCACAGATACGCAGTATTTT